The sequence of this T cell receptor beta chain was determined in a study of T cell changes during pregnancy in multiple sclerosis. Repertoires were generated with immunoSEQ multiplex PCR, while TCRdb's copy carries only in-frame clones and drops some. The sample comprises about 85,000 clones, roughly 92% of which are singletons, and approximately 2.5% rests with the top ten. Germline CDR1 is SGHRS and CDR2 is YFSETQ. This CDR3 has 13 amino acids. V lost 4 bases and J lost 1, with 8 bases in between. The J gene is TRBJ1-1, the V gene TRBV5-1; a possible D gene is TRBD1 (6 bases). This clonotype was obtained from a female donor with multiple sclerosis, enrolled in a pregnancy study. The input for sequencing was peripheral blood, taken in the first trimester of pregnancy. The CDR3 protein is CASSRTANTEAFF. The CDR3 DNA reads TGCGCCAGCAGCAGGACAGCGAACACTGAAGCTTTCTTT. Filled out from reference TRBV5-1 and TRBJ1-1, the complete variable domain reads KAGVTQTPRYLIKTRGQQVTLSCSPISGHRSVSWYQQTPGQGLQFLFEYFSETQRNKGNFPGRFSGRQFSNSRSEMNVSTLELGDSALYLCASSRTANTEAFFGQGTRLTVV.